The subject of this entry is one TCR beta chain. Authors' analysis steps: The assay estimated nucleated cells by amplifying reference gene primers. The protocol was immunoSEQ multiplex PCR, while the TCRdb copy is restricted to in-frame clones and leaves out a portion. V and J calls and clone size are copied from that table; D and trimming were computed from the DNA. The profile covers about 200,000 clones, with roughly nine tenths appearing a single time and 0.75% to 0.9% taken by the ten largest. The record originates from a study of blood T cell repertoires in COVID-19. Study overall: Researchers got acute and convalescent COVID-19 samples from the United States, Italy and Spain.

J was trimmed by 1 base and V by 1 base; bases with no gene match: 1. This CDR3 is 16 amino acids long. Looked up from germline, CDR1 is SGHTA and CDR2 is FQGNSA. Material: peripheral blood. J is TRBJ2-1 and V is TRBV7-2; 10 nucleotides align to TRBD2. The origin of this receptor is a woman in her sixties or seventies with acute or convalescent COVID-19. The CDR3 spells CASSLVGLASYNEQFF. The CDR3 nucleotides are TGTGCCAGCAGCTTAGTGGGACTAGCGTCCTACAATGAGCAGTTCTTC.